The next 15 T cell receptor beta chains were all read from a single sample in a study of T cell clonality in common variable immunodeficiency. Study-level points and caveats: Common variable immunodeficiency TCR beta sequences reportedly had fewer deletions and N-nucleotide insertions.

These receptors have no known antigen. Clones were read by immunoSEQ multiplex PCR, and TCRdb kept only the in-frame ones, dropping some. The repertoire shows around 16,000 clones, none seen only once; the top ten take approximately 12%. Sequencing was done on a sample of peripheral blood mononuclear cells. These receptors all stem from a human donor with common variable immunodeficiency.

This clone was observed a few times. The observed sequence ends 3 residues before the CDR3 terminus, with the missing tail filled in from the germline J gene. The chain combines TRBV7-9 with TRBJ1-1; TRBD1 aligns across 7 bases. The CDR3 extends over 15 amino acids. Germline trimming cut 3 bases from V and 1 base from J; bases unmatched to any gene: 5. Germline CDR1 SEHNR, CDR2 FQNEAQ (reference sequence). The CDR3 protein is CASSFRGQKNTEAFF. CDR3 DNA (partial): TGTGCCAGCAGCTTCAGGGGACAGAAGAACACTGAA.

In its sample, this clone was seen a few times. The CDR3 end is not reached by the read, which stops 3 residues before it; the germline J gene fills it in. The chain uses TRBV2 and TRBJ1-1, with unresolved D. Germline CDR1 reads SNHLY; CDR2 reads FYNNEI. The length of the CDR3 is 13 residues. V dropped 3 bases and J dropped 5 bases, with 10 bases sitting between them. The covered CDR3 bases are TGTGCCAGCAGTGAGCAGAGCAGGACTGAA. It codes for CASSEQSRTE. The CDR3 reads in full as CASSEQSRTEAFF.

CDR3 amino acids: CASSPSGVYQETQYF. CDR3 DNA (partial): TGTGCCAGTAGTCCCTCCGGGGTCTACCAAGAGACC. This rearrangement joins TRBV19 to TRBJ2-5; D is perhaps TRBD2 (5 bases). The read terminates 3 residues before the CDR3 end, so the remaining end is supplied by the germline J gene. CDR3 length: 15 amino acids. Per the germline V gene, CDR1 is LNHDA and CDR2 is SQIVND (reference sequence). V was trimmed by 5 bases and J by 0 bases, leaving 13 bases between them. Together with reference TRBV19 and TRBJ2-5, the CDR3 gives the full variable domain: DGGITQSPKYLFRKEGQNVTLSCEQNLNHDAMYWYRQDPGQGLRLIYYSQIVNDFQKGDIAEGYSVSREKKESFPLTVTSAQKNPTAFYLCASSPSGVYQETQYFGPGTRLLVL.

This clone was detected only a few times. The read gets to within 3 residues of the CDR3 end, and the germline J gene fills in the rest. V gene TRBV7-6 combines with J gene TRBJ1-6; 7 bases fit TRBD1. Germline-derived CDR1 and CDR2 are SGHVS and FNYEAQ. The CDR3 length is 18 residues. The V gene end was trimmed by 2 bases and the J gene end by 3 bases; junction bases not matched to a gene: 10. CDR3 DNA, as far as it was read: TGTGCCAGCAGCTTATTTATCCCTGGGGACAGCTATAATTCACCC. Translating it yields CASSLFIPGDSYNSP. The entire CDR3 reads CASSLFIPGDSYNSPLHF.

Regarding this clone: The read ends 3 residues early relative to the CDR3; the germline J gene fills the gap. The chain is built from TRBV29-1 and TRBJ2-3; D remains ambiguous. V lost 7 bases and J 1 base, leaving 12 bases between the germline ends. Germline CDR1 reads SQVTM; CDR2 reads ANQGSEA. CDR3 size: 13 residues. Partial CDR3 DNA: TGCAGCGCCCAGTTTGGTGGCACAGATACG. This sequence encodes CSAQFGGTDT. The CDR3 reads in full as CSAQFGGTDTQYF.

In its sample, this clone was seen a few times. The sequenced part of the CDR3 DNA is TGTGCCAGCAGTGCCACGACTAGAGCAGATACG. Residues: CASSATTRADT. The entire CDR3 reads CASSATTRADTQYF. V is TRBV2 and J is TRBJ2-3; D may be TRBD2 (6 bases). From the germline J gene comes the end of the CDR3, since the read stops 3 residues before it. This CDR3 spans 14 amino acids. Trimming left V 4 bases short and J 4 bases short, with 12 bases between. CDR1 is SNHLY, CDR2 FYNNEI, per germline.

This clone was counted ten times or more. The DNA ends 3 residues before the CDR3 does, and the rest of the CDR3 is filled in from the germline J gene. V gene TRBV5-1 combines with J gene TRBJ1-1; 7 nucleotides agree with TRBD1. This CDR3 spans 15 amino acids. Germline V CDR1 and CDR2: SGHRS, YFSETQ. The CDR3 DNA, read in part, is TGCGCCAGCAGCTTGTCGGCAGGGGGTAATCCGGAA. It specifies CASSLSAGGNPE. The complete CDR3 reads CASSLSAGGNPEAFF.

This clone has a count of ten or more. The read terminates 3 residues ahead of where the CDR3 ends, so the germline J gene completes it. The V and J genes are TRBV6-2 or TRBV6-3 and TRBJ1-2; D gene unclear. There are 12 residues in the CDR3. V was clipped by 6 bases and J by 6 bases, with 11 bases between them. The germline V gene has CDR1 MNHEY and CDR2 SVGEGT. CDR3 loop: CASSRRQDGYTF. CDR3 DNA, as far as it was read: TGTGCCAGCAGCCGCCGACAAGATGGC.

There are a few counts of this clone. The sequenced fragment ends 3 residues before the CDR3 boundary, so the rest is inferred from the germline J gene. The chain joins TRBV7-9 to TRBJ2-7; TRBD1 is a possible D gene (6 bases). Trimming pared 5 bases from V and 3 bases from J, leaving 8 bases between. The CDR3 loop spans 12 amino acids. Germline CDR1 and CDR2: SEHNR and FQNEAQ (reference sequence). The CDR3 is CASSQQGYEQYF. The CDR3 bases that were read are TGTGCCAGCAGCCAACAGGGCTACGAG.

This clone has just a few counts. The missing CDR3 end, 3 residues past where the read stops, is filled in from the germline J gene. The chain employs TRBV6-2 or TRBV6-3 and TRBJ2-7; D uncertain. The CDR3 is made up of 12 amino acids. The V gene lost 2 bases and the J gene lost 5 bases, with 7 bases spanning the gap. Germline CDR1 and CDR2: MNHEY and SVGEGT. CDR3 amino acids: CASSYKTDEQYF. The covered CDR3 bases are TGTGCCAGCAGTTACAAAACTGACGAG.

In its sample, this clone was seen many times. The CDR3 end is not reached by the read, which stops 3 residues before it; the germline J gene fills it in. The chain is built from TRBV5-1 and TRBJ1-2; 7 bases are a match to TRBD1. CDR1 SGHRS and CDR2 YFSETQ come from the germline V gene. The CDR3 is 14 residues long. The ends lost 5 bases at V and 2 bases at J; junction bases unmatched: 6. The CDR3 loop reads CASRLQQGNYGYTF. The sequenced CDR3 bases are TGCGCCAGCAGATTACAACAGGGGAACTATGGC.

As concerns this clone: The CDR3 end lies 3 residues beyond the end of the read and is filled in from the germline J gene. The J gene is TRBJ2-7, the V gene TRBV5-1; 7 nucleotides line up with TRBD1. The CDR3 is 15 residues long. Germline CDR1 reads SGHRS; CDR2 reads YFSETQ. J lost 1 base, V lost 6 bases, and 10 bases had no gene match. CDR3 DNA, as far as it was read: TGCGCCAGCAAAAACCCAGGACAGGCATCCTACGAG. Amino acid sequence: CASKNPGQASYE. The full CDR3 reads CASKNPGQASYEQYF.

This clone rates as medium-sized. Read coverage stops 3 residues before the CDR3 terminus; the germline J gene supplies the remainder. This chain joins TRBV20-1 and TRBJ1-2; a possible D gene is TRBD1 (6 bases). Between the trimmed V and J ends, which lost 6 bases and 4 bases, there was a span of 21 bases. The CDR3 has 15 residues. From germline, CDR1 is DFQATT and CDR2 SNEGSKA (reference sequence). The sequenced CDR3 bases are TGCAGTGCCTACACCCCCAGGGGCCCGCTCTATGGC. Translation: CSAYTPRGPLYG. The CDR3 in full is CSAYTPRGPLYGYTF.

To note about this clone: Read coverage stops 3 residues before the CDR3 terminus; the germline J gene supplies the remainder. The rearrangement uses TRBV5-6 and TRBJ1-1, with no clear D. Trimming shortened V by 1 base and J by 3 bases, and 7 bases separated the two germline ends. Germline CDR1 reads SGHDT; CDR2 reads YYEEEE. The CDR3 covers 13 residues. The chain's CDR3 is CASSLILDTEAFF. CDR3 DNA (partial): TGTGCCAGCAGCTTGATACTGGACACTGAA.

Remarks on this clone: The read ends 3 residues early relative to the CDR3; the germline J gene fills the gap. The chain combines TRBV7-2 with TRBJ1-2; D is undetermined. Germline lookup yields CDR1 SGHTA and CDR2 FQGNSA. The CDR3 covers 11 residues. The DNA read from the CDR3 is TGTGCCAGCAGCTCAGGTGGCGGC. It yields the protein CASSSGGG. The whole CDR3 is CASSSGGGYTF.